This section outlines one TCR beta chain sequence together with its context. A much larger clone differs by one base, so this may be a read error. The CDR3 has 13 amino acids. The germline CDR1 and CDR2 sequences are DFQATT and SNEGSKA (reference sequence). V lost 0 bases and J 5 bases, leaving 11 bases between the germline ends. The authors ran a second PCR of 7 to 11 cycles using a sample-barcoded 5' primer and a J-beta primer mix. TCRdb recomputed calls from the 5' RACE reads with MiXCR, one row per CDR3 protein. The table includes about 1,400,000 distinct CDR3 sequences, roughly 60% detected once. This record comes from a study of blood T cells in healthy people across ages.

The source of this sequence is a man between 18 and 29 years old in good health. This chain links TRBV20-1 with TRBJ2-7; D remains ambiguous. The sample consisted of blood. Here the CDR3 reads CSARDVRNDEQYF. For the CDR3, the DNA is TGCAGTGCTAGAGATGTCCGAAATGACGAGCAGTACTTC.